This T cell receptor beta chain was observed in a study of OX40 agonist ivuxolimab in advanced cancers. Per germline, CDR1 LNHDA and CDR2 SQIVND (reference sequence). V lost 1 base to trimming and J lost 5 bases, with 17 bases between them. The CDR3 is 16 residues long. TCRdb's table, derived via immunoSEQ multiplex PCR, lists solely in-frame clones and lacks some. The table shows approximately 72,000 clones, with 80% to 90% occurring only once. V is TRBV19 and J is TRBJ2-5; possibly TRBD2 for D (6 bases). The clonotype comes from an adult with an advanced solid tumor such as melanoma, head and neck, liver or kidney cancer. Source: CD4+ or CD8+ T cells sorted from blood, taken in a trial of the OX40 agonist ivuxolimab. In DNA, the CDR3 is TGTGCCAGTAGTATAGTGAGTAGCGGCTCTCGGGAGACCCAGTACTTC. It codes for CASSIVSSGSRETQYF. Drawing the rest from reference TRBV19 and TRBJ2-5, the complete variable domain is DGGITQSPKYLFRKEGQNVTLSCEQNLNHDAMYWYRQDPGQGLRLIYYSQIVNDFQKGDIAEGYSVSREKKESFPLTVTSAQKNPTAFYLCASSIVSSGSRETQYFGPGTRLLVL.